This T cell receptor (beta chain) comes out of a study of response to subunit inactivated influenza vaccine. The CDR3 is made up of 12 amino acids. V lost 3 bases and J 1 base, leaving 3 bases between the germline ends. Germline loops: CDR1 SEHNR, CDR2 FQNEAQ (reference sequence). Many counts were recorded for this clonotype. A single record per CDR3 protein comes from TCRdb applying MiXCR to the RT-PCR reads. In the table there are 150,000 to 200,000 distinct CDR3 sequences, about 12% of which are singletons. These same records also appear under a second study, on T cells expressing NK-cell markers. From that study: UMIs were included in TCR beta cDNA generated by 5'RACE template switching. In roughly 6 donors, dominant CD3+CD56+NKG2C+ clones formed about 1.0-7.5% of CD8+ cells.

Sequenced material: CD8+ T cells sorted from PBMCs, taken approximately 12 days after vaccination. This clonotype was obtained from a man aged 45-65 years who received an inactivated influenza vaccine. This chain links TRBV7-9 with TRBJ1-1; D is uncertain. The CDR3 DNA reads as TGTGCCAGCAGCTTCGAGAACACTGAAGCTTTCTTT. This encodes CASSFENTEAFF.